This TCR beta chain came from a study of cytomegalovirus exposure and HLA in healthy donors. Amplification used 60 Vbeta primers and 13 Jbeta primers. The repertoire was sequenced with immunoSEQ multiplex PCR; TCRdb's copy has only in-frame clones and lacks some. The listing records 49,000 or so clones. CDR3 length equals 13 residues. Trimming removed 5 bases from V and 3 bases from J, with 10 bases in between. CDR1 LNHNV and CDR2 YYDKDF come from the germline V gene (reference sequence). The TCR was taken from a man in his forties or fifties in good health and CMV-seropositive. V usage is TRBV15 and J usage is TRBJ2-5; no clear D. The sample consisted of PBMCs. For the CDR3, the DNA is TGTGCCACCAGCGAGTTCTTGAAAGAGACCCAGTACTTC. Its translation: CATSEFLKETQYF.